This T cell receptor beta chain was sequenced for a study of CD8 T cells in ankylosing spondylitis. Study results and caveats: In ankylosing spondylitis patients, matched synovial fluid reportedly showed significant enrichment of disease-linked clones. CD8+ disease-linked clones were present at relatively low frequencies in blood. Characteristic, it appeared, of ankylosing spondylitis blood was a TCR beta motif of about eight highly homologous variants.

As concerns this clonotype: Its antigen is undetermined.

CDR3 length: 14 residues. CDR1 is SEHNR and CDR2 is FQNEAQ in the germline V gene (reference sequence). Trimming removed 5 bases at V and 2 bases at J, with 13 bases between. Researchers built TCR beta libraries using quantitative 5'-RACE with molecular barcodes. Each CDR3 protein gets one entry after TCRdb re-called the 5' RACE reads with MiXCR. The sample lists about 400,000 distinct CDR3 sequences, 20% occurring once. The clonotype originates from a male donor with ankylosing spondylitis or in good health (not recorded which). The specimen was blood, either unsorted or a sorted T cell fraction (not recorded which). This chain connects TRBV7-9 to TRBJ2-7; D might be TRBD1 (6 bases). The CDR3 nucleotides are TGTGCCAGCAGCGCCGCACAGGGCGCCTACGAGCAGTACTTC. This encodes CASSAAQGAYEQYF.